The clone carrying this TCR beta chain has just a few counts. From germline, CDR1 is LNHDA and CDR2 SQIVND (reference sequence). Trimming pared 5 bases from V and 0 bases from J, leaving 17 bases between. This CDR3 is 17 amino acids long. The sample belongs to a study of regulatory T cells in long-lasting Graves disease. With iRepertoire HTBI primers and Arm-PCR of CDR3 regions, TCR beta libraries were built. The authors' processing: Gene usage covered approximately 60 TRBV and more than 13 TRBJ segments. TCRdb called the multiplex PCR reads again in MiXCR, with one record for every CDR3 protein. The V and J calls were determined by TCRdb, not by the authors. Found here are roughly 500,000 distinct CDR3 sequences, roughly 21% of them singletons; the top ten hold more than 6%. Time point specified: persistent/refractory GD, antithyroid drugs over 5 years with positive TRAb. PBMCs provided the RNA from which the TCR library was made.

Sequencing was performed on peripheral blood mononuclear cells (PBMCs), taken when the disease was refractory, from a patient treated with antithyroid drugs. This chain uses TRBV19 with TRBJ1-5; no reliable D call. The sequence was collected from a female donor with Graves disease. CDR3: CASSAELRVYSNQPQHF. CDR3 bases: TGTGCCAGTAGTGCGGAGTTGAGAGTCTATAGCAATCAGCCCCAGCATTTT.